Listed below are T cell receptor beta chains from one sample, sequenced in a study of T cells in Graves' hyperthyroidism and ophthalmopathy. TCRdb independently ran MiXCR on the multiplex PCR reads; one entry per CDR3 protein. This table has around 380,000 distinct CDR3 sequences, less than 15% appearing once. The sequencing sample was made of blood. The source is a young man with Graves' hyperthyroidism that later progressed to Graves' ophthalmopathy. The conserved cysteine and the conserved F or W are not part of the CDR3 here. A D gene is named only where the DNA matches it firmly.

d_call j_call v_call cdr3_aa
- TRBJ1-2 TRBV5-1 ASSPPLPVEGYT
TRBD1 TRBJ2-2 TRBV5-6 ASSLMLTGPNTGELF
- TRBJ1-5 TRBV28 ASSTGFSNQPQH
- TRBJ1-1 TRBV28 ASSVSEGDRAEAF
- TRBJ2-4 TRBV5-4 ASSWGERHLKNIQY
- TRBJ2-3 TRBV6-1 ASSKRDRVGGTDTQY
TRBD1 TRBJ1-2 TRBV19 ASTTVVRDRGDGYT
- TRBJ1-5 TRBV2 ASSRGGPHNQPQH
- TRBJ1-1 TRBV14 ASSPSSLQAYSTEAF
TRBD2 TRBJ2-7 TRBV12-3/TRBV12-4 ASSSIAGGPNYEQY
- TRBJ1-4 TRBV14 ASSQGPGVEKLF
TRBD1 TRBJ2-7 TRBV19 ASRGTGTYEQH
TRBD1 TRBJ1-4 TRBV7-2 ASSYGQGLTNEKLF
- TRBJ1-4 TRBV20-1 SARPDSATNEKLF
TRBD1 TRBJ1-1 TRBV28 ASSLTGQGSNTEAF
TRBD1 TRBJ1-5 TRBV13 ASSYGTAVNQPQH
- TRBJ1-5 TRBV5-5 ASSTDSYNQPQH
- TRBJ2-7 TRBV6-1 ASSRTPQDPYEQY
TRBD2 TRBJ2-5 TRBV30 AWRRGSGLDWTQY
TRBD2 TRBJ2-3 TRBV7-2 ASSLAPTSLGADTQY
TRBD1 TRBJ1-2 TRBV19 ASIPGQFHYGYT
- TRBJ2-7 TRBV13 ASSLNSQTEQY
- TRBJ1-1 TRBV4-1 ASSQDGGGGTEAF
TRBD1 TRBJ2-5 TRBV30 AWSPGQGAKTQY
TRBD2 TRBJ2-1 TRBV28 ASSQRGRPYNEQF